The rows below give T cell receptor beta chains drawn from one sample of a study of T cells in Graves' hyperthyroidism and ophthalmopathy. TCRdb re-called the multiplex PCR reads with MiXCR, one entry per CDR3 protein. Here the sample spans fewer than 300,000 distinct CDR3 sequences, 25% to 30% being singletons. The specimen was blood. All receptors come from a middle-aged man with Graves' hyperthyroidism that later progressed to Graves' ophthalmopathy. The CDR3 runs from the conserved cysteine through the conserved F or W. Each record gives: J gene, V gene, clone size, D gene, CDR3 protein, CDR3 DNA. The D gene is left open where the match is weak. Some rows mark clone size as missing; the rest say once, few, many or name a class of expanded clone.

>TRBJ1-3|TRBV7-9|many|TRBD1
CASSRQGGNTIYF
TGTGCCAGCAGCAGACAGGGTGGAAACACCATATATTTT
>TRBJ2-2|TRBV25-1|many|TRBD2
CASSEEGGARTGELFF
TGTGCCAGCAGTGAAGAGGGAGGGGCTCGGACCGGGGAGCTGTTTTTT
>TRBJ2-5|TRBV6-5|many|NA
CASSTSAQETQYF
TGTGCCAGCAGTACTAGTGCACAAGAGACCCAGTACTTC
>TRBJ1-2|TRBV30|many|NA
CAWSGRWGGYTF
TGTGCCTGGAGCGGGCGCTGGGGCGGCTACACCTTC
>TRBJ1-5|TRBV19|many|TRBD1
CASSGQGAGQPQHF
TGTGCCAGTAGCGGACAGGGGGCAGGTCAGCCCCAGCATTTT
>TRBJ1-1|TRBV6-1|NA|NA
CASSDWGTNTEAFF
TGTGCCAGCAGTGACTGGGGGACGAACACTGAAGCTTTCTTT
>TRBJ2-7|TRBV20-1|many|NA
CSASRGLEQYF
TGCAGTGCTTCCCGAGGTCTTGAGCAGTACTTC
>TRBJ2-7|TRBV27|many|NA
CASSFVLGSSYEQYF
TGTGCCAGCAGTTTCGTCTTAGGGTCTAGCTACGAGCAGTACTTC
>TRBJ1-2|TRBV2|many|NA
CASKTAGAYGYTF
TGTGCCAGCAAAACGGCAGGCGCATATGGCTACACCTTC
>TRBJ1-2|TRBV6-2/TRBV6-3|few|NA
CASSQGPRYGYTF
TGTGCCAGCAGCCAGGGACCGAGATATGGCTACACCTTC
>TRBJ2-5|TRBV6-1|many|NA
CASTGIETQYF
TGTGCCAGCACTGGAATAGAGACCCAGTACTTC
>TRBJ1-1|TRBV6-5|many|NA
CASRALDRDTEAFF
TGTGCCAGCAGAGCCTTGGACAGAGACACTGAAGCTTTCTTT
>TRBJ2-5|TRBV5-1|many|NA
CASSAEETQYF
TGTGCCAGCAGCGCGGAAGAGACCCAGTACTTC
>TRBJ2-7|TRBV6-5|many|TRBD1
CASSPRDRASYEQYF
TGTGCCAGCAGTCCAAGGGACAGGGCTTCCTACGAGCAGTACTTC
>TRBJ1-1|TRBV7-2|few|NA
CASSFTRGTEAFF
TGTGCCAGCAGCTTTACGAGGGGCACTGAAGCTTTCTTT
>TRBJ1-1|TRBV13|many|TRBD1
CASNPGTVRAEAFF
TGTGCCAGCAATCCCGGGACAGTTCGAGCTGAAGCTTTCTTT
>TRBJ2-7|TRBV6-1|many|TRBD2
CASVSGSPYEQYF
TGTGCCAGCGTAAGCGGGAGCCCCTACGAGCAGTACTTC
>TRBJ1-5|TRBV12-3/TRBV12-4|many|NA
CASSLWGGDNQPQHF
TGTGCCAGCAGTTTATGGGGTGGGGACAATCAGCCCCAGCATTTT
>TRBJ2-2|TRBV11-2|NA|TRBD1
CASSYWTGANTGELFF
TGTGCCAGCAGCTACTGGACAGGGGCTAACACCGGGGAGCTGTTTTTT
>TRBJ1-1|TRBV20-1|many|NA
CSARRRLYTEAFF
TGCAGTGCGCGCAGGCGGCTCTACACTGAAGCTTTCTTT
>TRBJ2-7|TRBV6-1|NA|NA
CASRRVFRDPKGEQYF
TGTGCCAGCAGACGCGTCTTTCGGGACCCGAAAGGGGAGCAGTACTTC
>TRBJ2-2|TRBV7-9|NA|TRBD2
CASSSLAGLGELFF
TGTGCCAGCAGCTCTCTAGCGGGGTTGGGGGAGCTGTTTTTT
>TRBJ1-5|TRBV28|NA|NA
CASSDSRGLVDQPQHF
TGTGCCAGCAGTGACTCTAGGGGGTTAGTCGATCAGCCCCAGCATTTT
>TRBJ2-7|TRBV11-2|few|TRBD2
CASSLGGLAGGYEQYF
TGTGCCAGCAGCTTAGGGGGACTAGCGGGAGGTTACGAGCAGTACTTC